The 31 T cell receptor beta chains listed next were all sequenced from one sample in a study of T-cell memory formation after mild COVID-19. From the 5' RACE reads, TCRdb called clonotypes with MiXCR, one entry per CDR3 protein. The data contain about 50,000 distinct CDR3 sequences, approximately 9% of them singletons. Sequenced sample: PBMCs or a T cell subset sorted from them (not recorded which). Every receptor here comes from an adult woman who had mild COVID-19 (a few samples of this study predate the infection). Cell type and time point are not known.

This clonotype is medium-sized. The chain is built from TRBV2 and TRBJ2-2; no definite D call. The CDR3 sequence is 13 residues long. The V end was cut by 4 bases, the J end by 7 bases, with 10 bases between. The V gene's germline CDR1 is SNHLY and CDR2 FYNNEI. The chain's CDR3 is CASSARVVGELFF. In DNA form, the CDR3 reads TGTGCCAGCAGTGCCCGGGTTGTCGGGGAGCTGTTTTTT.

This clonotype has ten or more counts. The chain couples TRBV7-2 to TRBJ1-4; D is unresolved. Germline CDR1 and CDR2: SGHTA and FQGNSA. This CDR3 contains 14 residues. The V end was cut by 5 bases, the J end by 5 bases, with 12 bases between. CDR3 nucleotide sequence: TGTGCCAGCAGCCTCAACAACCAAAATGAAAAACTGTTTTTT. Translated, it gives CASSLNNQNEKLFF.

This clonotype was observed a handful of times. The chain is built from TRBV24-1 and TRBJ2-1, with D perhaps TRBD2 (6 bases). The V and J ends lost 5 bases and 4 bases respectively, with 17 bases between them. CDR3 length: 16 amino acids. CDR1 and CDR2 (germline): KGHDR, SFDVKD. DNA of the CDR3: TGTGCCACCAGTGCCGGGGGATCGGGCTTATACAATGAGCAGTTCTTC. This sequence encodes CATSAGGSGLYNEQFF.

The chain uses TRBV29-1 and TRBJ2-7; D is tentatively TRBD1 or TRBD2 (5 bases each). Germline-derived CDR1 and CDR2 are SQVTM and ANQGSEA. V was pared by 1 base and J by 2 bases, with 24 bases between. CDR3 length: 18 amino acids. DNA for the CDR3: TGCAGCGTTGAAGGGATTGGGGACCCCCCCGTGGGGCCCTACGAGCAGTACTTC. This translates into CSVEGIGDPPVGPYEQYF.

This clonotype was counted only a few times. The chain has TRBV29-1 and TRBJ1-2; no definite D call. This CDR3 is built from 12 residues. V gave up 4 bases and J gave up 2 bases, with 8 bases separating them. Germline V gene sequence: CDR1 SQVTM, CDR2 ANQGSEA. The DNA for the CDR3 is TGCAGCGTTGTAGGCAGAAACTATGGCTACACCTTC. Its translation is CSVVGRNYGYTF.

A few counts support this clonotype. This chain uses TRBV7-3 with TRBJ2-1, with TRBD1 identical over 7 bases. This CDR3 has 12 amino acids. CDR1 and CDR2 (germline): SGHTA, FQGTGA. V lost 9 bases and J lost 4; bases outside the gene matches: 3. CDR3 residues: CARTGQYNEQFF. The CDR3 DNA is TGTGCCAGGACGGGACAGTACAATGAGCAGTTCTTC.

This clonotype was observed a handful of times. The V gene is TRBV20-1, the J gene TRBJ1-2; TRBD1 might be the D (6 bases). This CDR3 has 14 residues. With 0 bases removed from V and 4 bases from J, the gap between germline ends came to 12 bases. Per the germline V gene, CDR1 is DFQATT and CDR2 is SNEGSKA (reference sequence). The CDR3 is CSARDGRGAYGYTF. In nucleotides, the CDR3 is TGCAGTGCTAGAGATGGCAGGGGAGCCTATGGCTACACCTTC.

The chain couples TRBV3-1 to TRBJ2-5, with a weak D call TRBD1 (6 bases). This CDR3 region has 15 residues. V was shortened by 5 bases and J by 4 bases, with 17 bases between the two germline ends. Looked up from germline, CDR1 is LGHDT and CDR2 is YNNKEL (reference sequence). The CDR3 spells CASSINHRVGETQYF. For the CDR3, the DNA is TGTGCCAGCAGCATCAACCACAGGGTCGGAGAGACCCAGTACTTC.

This clonotype was seen at least ten times. The gene calls are TRBV19 and TRBJ2-3, with D possibly being TRBD2 (6 bases). Trimming removed 6 bases at V and 2 bases at J, with 15 bases between. This CDR3 is built from 15 residues. Germline V gives CDR1 LNHDA, CDR2 SQIVND (reference sequence). In nucleotides, the CDR3 is TGTGCCAGTAGCGCACCCGGGAGCCCCACAGATACGCAGTATTTT. It yields the protein CASSAPGSPTDTQYF.

The chain links TRBV5-1 to TRBJ2-6; possibly TRBD2 for D (6 bases). This CDR3 has 15 residues. The V end lost 6 bases, the J end lost 0 bases, and 10 bases lay between the germline ends. Germline-derived CDR1 and CDR2 are SGHRS and YFSETQ. This CDR3 is CASNPAGSGANVLTF. Written as DNA, the CDR3 is TGCGCCAGCAACCCAGCGGGCTCTGGGGCCAACGTCCTGACTTTC.

This clonotype showed up many times. This sequence joins TRBV12-3 or TRBV12-4 and TRBJ1-6, with D hard to call. Deletions cut 8 bases from V and 7 bases from J, with 12 bases between. This CDR3 is 13 amino acids long. The DNA of the CDR3 is TGTGCCAGCCGGGCACCCGGCAATTCACCCCTCCACTTT. Protein sequence: CASRAPGNSPLHF.

This clonotype was recorded at least ten times. The chain joins TRBV6-2 or TRBV6-3 to TRBJ2-1; 9 nucleotides line up with TRBD2. Germline assignment: CDR1 MNHEY and CDR2 SVGEGT. CDR3 size: 15 residues. J was trimmed by 8 bases and V by 0 bases; bases with no gene match: 5. The CDR3 is CASSYSVAGDYEQFF. The CDR3 DNA is TGTGCCAGCAGTTACTCGGTAGCGGGGGATTATGAGCAGTTCTTC.

The genes are TRBV11-2 and TRBJ2-7, with D uncertain. CDR3 length: 15 residues. The V gene lost 2 bases and the J gene lost 2 bases, with 13 bases spanning the gap. Germline CDR1 reads SGHAT; CDR2 reads FQNNGV. The CDR3 nucleotides read TGTGCCAGCAGCTTATCATCAATTCGGACCTACGAGCAGTACTTC. Translated: CASSLSSIRTYEQYF.

The V and J genes are TRBV18 and TRBJ1-1; no clear D gene. Germline assignment: CDR1 KGHSH and CDR2 LQKENI. The CDR3 totals 14 residues. V was cut by 4 bases and J by 1 base, with 10 bases left in between. In nucleotides, the CDR3 is TGTGCCAGCTCACGTGAACTGCAGAACACTGAAGCTTTCTTT. It codes for CASSRELQNTEAFF.

This clonotype was found many times. This chain connects TRBV18 to TRBJ2-7; D is undetermined. CDR1 KGHSH and CDR2 LQKENI come from the germline V gene. This CDR3 is 12 amino acids long. V shed 6 bases and J shed 5 bases, with 11 bases lying between them. Written as DNA, the CDR3 is TGTGCCAGCTCTCCCACCGGCCACGAGCAGTACTTC. It specifies CASSPTGHEQYF.

The J gene is TRBJ2-2, the V gene TRBV3-1, with D unclear. The CDR3 is made up of 14 amino acids. Germline V lookup: CDR1 LGHDT, CDR2 YNNKEL (reference sequence). Trimming took off 6 bases at V and 0 bases at J, with 8 bases between the two ends. Written as DNA, the CDR3 is TGTGCCAGCAGTCAATCCACGAACACCGGGGAGCTGTTTTTT. Protein: CASSQSTNTGELFF.

At least ten counts were recorded for this clonotype. The chain joins TRBV7-9 to TRBJ2-1, with 10 positions matching TRBD1. The CDR3 loop spans 15 amino acids. Trimming took 10 bases from V and 3 from J; bases not matched to a gene: 9. Looked up from germline, CDR1 is SEHNR and CDR2 is FQNEAQ (reference sequence). The CDR3 is CATYPGQGFYNEQFF. The CDR3 nucleotides are TGTGCCACATACCCGGGACAGGGGTTCTACAATGAGCAGTTCTTC.

The chain combines TRBV7-2 with TRBJ2-5; tentatively, D is TRBD2 (7 bases). The CDR3 totals 15 residues. The germline gives CDR1 SGHTA, CDR2 FQGNSA. V shed 3 bases and J shed 8 bases, with 19 bases lying between them. The CDR3, as DNA: TGTGCCAGCAGCTTGGGCGGGGGCAGATCGGATACCCAGTACTTC. This sequence encodes CASSLGGGRSDTQYF.

The genes are TRBV2 and TRBJ2-1; 9 bases are shared with TRBD2. Germline V gene data show CDR1 as SNHLY and CDR2 as FYNNEI. The J segment lost 1 base and the V segment lost 6 bases, leaving 13 bases of the junction unmatched. The CDR3 consists of 18 residues. The CDR3 nucleotides are TGTGCCAGCAGATTCCTAGCGGGGCTAACTAGATCCTACAATGAGCAGTTCTTC. This encodes CASRFLAGLTRSYNEQFF.

This clonotype was seen a few times. The rearrangement uses TRBV4-2 and TRBJ2-1; 10 nucleotides align to TRBD2. This CDR3 is built from 17 residues. V dropped 2 bases and J dropped 2; count of bases not matched to a gene: 6. Germline CDR1 LGHNA, CDR2 YNFKEQ. The CDR3 sequence is CASSQPLAGDTYNEQFF. In nucleotides, the CDR3 is TGTGCCAGCAGCCAACCCCTAGCGGGGGACACCTACAATGAGCAGTTCTTC.

The chain has TRBV3-1 and TRBJ2-5, with D perhaps being TRBD1 or TRBD2 (5 bases each). The CDR3 length is 15 residues. Germline V lookup: CDR1 LGHDT, CDR2 YNNKEL (reference sequence). Trimming removed 0 bases from V and 2 bases from J, with 10 bases in between. The CDR3 region has the DNA TGTGCCAGCAGCCAAGACCCGGGACCTCAAGAGACCCAGTACTTC. Amino acids: CASSQDPGPQETQYF.

This clonotype occurred a few times. This chain joins TRBV24-1 and TRBJ2-3, with no clear D. The CDR3 totals 11 residues. Germline V lookup: CDR1 KGHDR, CDR2 SFDVKD. V lost 6 bases, J lost 5 bases, and 5 bases lay in between. The CDR3 reads CATSQGDTQYF. The CDR3 nucleotides are TGTGCCACCAGTCAAGGAGATACGCAGTATTTT.

This clonotype was detected many times. A junction end diverges from the germline sequence, so it may reflect a read error. The V and J genes are TRBV2 and TRBJ1-1; D gene ambiguous. This CDR3 is 15 amino acids long. Germline V lookup: CDR1 SNHLY, CDR2 FYNNEI. CDR3 DNA sequence: TGTGCCAGCAGAACCCTGACGGACCCGAACGCTGAAGCTTTCTTT. It encodes CASRTLTDPNAEAFF. The complete variable domain, with remaining parts taken from reference TRBV2 and TRBJ1-1, reads EPEVTQTPSHQVTQMGQEVILRCVPISNHLYFYWYRQILGQKVEFLVSFYNNEISEKSEIFDDQFSVERPDGSNFTLKIRSTKLEDSAMYFCASRTLTDPNAEAFFGQGTRLTVV.

This sequence joins TRBV12-3 or TRBV12-4 and TRBJ1-5, with D unresolved. CDR3 length: 14 residues. V was pared by 2 bases and J by 3 bases, with 8 bases between. The chain's CDR3 is CASSLRRTNQPQHF. In DNA form, the CDR3 reads TGTGCCAGCAGTTTAAGGCGGACCAATCAGCCCCAGCATTTT.

V and J are TRBV6-2 or TRBV6-3 and TRBJ2-5; 9 bases agree with TRBD2. The ends lost 8 bases at V and 4 bases at J; junction bases unmatched: 2. Germline CDR1 reads MNHEY; CDR2 reads SVGEGT. CDR3 length equals 12 residues. The CDR3 region has the DNA TGTGCCAGCGGGACTAGCCGAGAGACCCAGTACTTC. It translates to CASGTSRETQYF.

The chain couples TRBV6-2 or TRBV6-3 to TRBJ2-5; 7 nucleotides match TRBD1. Germline V lookup: CDR1 MNHEY, CDR2 SVGEGT. This CDR3 region has 15 residues. V dropped 2 bases and J dropped 5; count of bases not matched to a gene: 8. The CDR3 loop is CASSYTGTAAETQYF. The CDR3 DNA reads as TGTGCCAGCAGTTACACCGGGACAGCCGCGGAGACCCAGTACTTC.

This clonotype occurred many times. The V and J genes are TRBV5-1 and TRBJ2-1; no definite D call. This CDR3 comprises 15 residues. Germline V lookup: CDR1 SGHRS, CDR2 YFSETQ. V lost 4 bases to trimming and J lost 9 bases, with 20 bases between them. The CDR3, as DNA: TGCGCCAGCAGCCGCGGCCAGCAGCAGTACGGTGAGCAGTTCTTC. Its translation: CASSRGQQQYGEQFF.

The rearrangement joins TRBV12-3 or TRBV12-4 to TRBJ2-7; no reliable D call. This CDR3 has 12 residues. V was clipped by 5 bases and J by 4 bases, with 9 bases between them. CDR3 loop: CASSITMYEQYF. For the CDR3, the DNA is TGTGCCAGCAGTATAACAATGTACGAGCAGTACTTC.

This chain links TRBV7-8 with TRBJ2-7; 9 bases line up with TRBD2. CDR1 and CDR2 (germline): SGHVS, FQNEAQ. This CDR3 comprises 17 residues. The V and J ends lost 1 base and 0 bases, in that order; junction bases with no gene match: 7. This CDR3 reads CASSLGSSGTYSYEQYF. The CDR3 region has the DNA TGTGCCAGCAGCTTAGGATCTAGCGGGACCTACTCCTACGAGCAGTACTTC. Combining the CDR3 with reference TRBV7-8 and TRBJ2-7 gives the whole variable domain GAGVSQSPRYKVAKRGQDVALRCDPISGHVSLFWYQQALGQGPEFLTYFQNEAQLDKSGLPSDRFFAERPEGSVSTLKIQRTQQEDSAVYLCASSLGSSGTYSYEQYFGPGTRLTVT.

Ten or more counts support this clonotype. The genes are TRBV20-1 and TRBJ2-3; D remains ambiguous. Deletions cut 4 bases from V and 0 bases from J, with 8 bases between. The CDR3 length is 13 residues. In germline, CDR1 is DFQATT, CDR2 SNEGSKA (reference sequence). The CDR3 DNA is TGCAGTGCTATCCGTGGCAGCACAGATACGCAGTATTTT. It is translated as CSAIRGSTDTQYF.

This clonotype has at least ten counts. The rearrangement links TRBV12-3 or TRBV12-4 to TRBJ2-1, with 9 bases matching TRBD1. The CDR3 length is 15 residues. V was clipped by 5 bases and J by 2 bases; unmatched bases: 4. Here the CDR3 DNA reads TGTGCCAGCAGTCGTCGGACAGGGGCCTACAATGAGCAGTTCTTC. Encoded protein: CASSRRTGAYNEQFF.